This T cell receptor beta chain was captured by sequencing in a study of T-cell reconstitution after alpha-beta-depleted transplantation in children. The CDR3 covers 13 residues. With 8 bases clipped from V and 3 bases from J, the junction kept 2 bases outside the gene matches. Germline V gene sequence: CDR1 MNHEY, CDR2 SMNVEV (reference sequence). Preparation of the TCRbeta library was carried out with unique molecular identifiers. Each CDR3 protein is one row after TCRdb ran MiXCR on the PCR reads. The table records about 540,000 distinct CDR3 sequences, 15% to 20% of them present only once. This clonotype was recorded many times.

The J gene is TRBJ2-5, the V gene TRBV27; 11 bases line up with TRBD2. The input for sequencing was PBMCs from the stem cell graft donor, taken from the stem cell graft. The source of this sequence is a human donor who donated a stem cell graft to a child with acute lymphoblastic leukemia. The CDR3 coding sequence is TGTGCCAGCTGGGGACTAGCGGAAGAGACCCAGTACTTC. It yields the protein CASWGLAEETQYF.